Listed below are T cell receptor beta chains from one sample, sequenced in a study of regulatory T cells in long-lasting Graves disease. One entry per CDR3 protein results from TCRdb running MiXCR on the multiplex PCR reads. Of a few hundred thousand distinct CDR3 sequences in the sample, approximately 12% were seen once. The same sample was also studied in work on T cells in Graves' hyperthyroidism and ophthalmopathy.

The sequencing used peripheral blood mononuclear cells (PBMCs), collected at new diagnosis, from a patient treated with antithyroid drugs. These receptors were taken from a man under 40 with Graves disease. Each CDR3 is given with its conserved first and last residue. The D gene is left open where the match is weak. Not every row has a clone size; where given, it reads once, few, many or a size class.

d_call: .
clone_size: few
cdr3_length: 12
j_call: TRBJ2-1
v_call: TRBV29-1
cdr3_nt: TGCAGCCCCACCGGGGGACCGGGGGAGCAGTTCTTC
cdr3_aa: CSPTGGPGEQFF

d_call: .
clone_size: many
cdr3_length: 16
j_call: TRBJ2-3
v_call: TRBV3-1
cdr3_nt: TGTGCCAGCAGCCTCCACAGGGCGGGAGAAAAAGATACGCAGTATTTT
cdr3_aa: CASSLHRAGEKDTQYF

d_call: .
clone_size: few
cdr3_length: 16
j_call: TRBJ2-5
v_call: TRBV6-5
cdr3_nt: TGTGCCAGCAGTTACCACGGTGCGGGGAGACAAGAGACCCAGTACTTC
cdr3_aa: CASSYHGAGRQETQYF

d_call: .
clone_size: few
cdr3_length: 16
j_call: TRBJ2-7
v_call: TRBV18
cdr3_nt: TGTGCCAGCTCACCACCGTCGCGGGCCACCAAAGACGAGCAGTACTTC
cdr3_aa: CASSPPSRATKDEQYF

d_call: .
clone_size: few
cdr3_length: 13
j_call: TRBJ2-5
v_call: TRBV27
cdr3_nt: TGTGCCAGCAGCAGGGGGAGGGGAGAGACCCAGTACTTC
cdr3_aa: CASSRGRGETQYF

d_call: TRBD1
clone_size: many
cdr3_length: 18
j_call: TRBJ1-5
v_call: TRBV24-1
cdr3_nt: TGTGCCACCAGTGACCCGCGACAGGGACGGGATAGCAATCAGCCCCAGCATTTT
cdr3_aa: CATSDPRQGRDSNQPQHF

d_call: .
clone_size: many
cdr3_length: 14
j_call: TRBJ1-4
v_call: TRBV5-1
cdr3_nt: TGCGCCAGCAGCAACGCGGAGGGTTTCGAAAAACTGTTTTTT
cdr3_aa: CASSNAEGFEKLFF

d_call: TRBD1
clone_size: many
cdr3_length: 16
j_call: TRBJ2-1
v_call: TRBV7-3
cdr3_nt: TGTGCCAGCAGCTTAAATACGGCAGGGGGCTACAATGAGCAGTTCTTC
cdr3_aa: CASSLNTAGGYNEQFF

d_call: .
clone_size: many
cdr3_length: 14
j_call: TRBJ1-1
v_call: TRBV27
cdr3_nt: TGTGCCAGCAGTTTAGGTCACCGCGGAACTGAAGCTTTCTTT
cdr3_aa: CASSLGHRGTEAFF

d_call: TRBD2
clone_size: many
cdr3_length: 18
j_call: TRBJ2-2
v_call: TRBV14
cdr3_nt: TGTGCCAGCAGCCAAGAGAGTCTCCTAGCGGGAGGAACCGGGGAGCTGTTTTTT
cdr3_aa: CASSQESLLAGGTGELFF

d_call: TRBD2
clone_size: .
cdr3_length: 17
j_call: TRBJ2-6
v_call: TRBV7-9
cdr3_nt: TGTGCCAGCAGCTTAGGGGGACTATATTCTGGGGCCAACGTCCTGACTTTC
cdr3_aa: CASSLGGLYSGANVLTF

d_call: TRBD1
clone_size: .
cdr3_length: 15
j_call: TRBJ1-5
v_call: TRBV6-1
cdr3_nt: TGTGCCAGCAGTCAGGACAGGGCGTTCAATCAGCCCCAGCATTTT
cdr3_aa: CASSQDRAFNQPQHF